The present T cell receptor beta chain was sequenced within a study of T-cell memory formation after mild COVID-19. TCRdb independently ran MiXCR on the 5' RACE reads; one entry per CDR3 protein. The table has roughly 450,000 distinct CDR3 sequences, about 20% seen once; the top ten hold around 12%. The V gene lost 1 base and the J gene lost 2 bases, with 15 bases spanning the gap. CDR3 length: 17 amino acids. Germline V gene sequence: CDR1 LNHNV, CDR2 YYDKDF (reference sequence). Study results and caveats: For second-wave clones that peaked at day 37, SARS-CoV-2 specificity went unverified. CD4+ contracting clones were found mainly in CM and EM, and CD8+ ones in EMRA.

Turning to this clonotype: No antigen is known for it.

The sequenced sample consisted of PBMCs or a T cell subset sorted from them (not recorded which). The clonotype originates from an adult woman who had mild COVID-19 (a few samples of this study predate the infection). Cell type and time point are not known. V usage is TRBV15 and J usage is TRBJ1-5; the D gene is possibly TRBD1 (5 bases). Written as DNA, the CDR3 is TGTGCCACCAGCAGAGGTTGGAGCTTGGGGGGCAATCAGCCCCAGCATTTT. It encodes CATSRGWSLGGNQPQHF.